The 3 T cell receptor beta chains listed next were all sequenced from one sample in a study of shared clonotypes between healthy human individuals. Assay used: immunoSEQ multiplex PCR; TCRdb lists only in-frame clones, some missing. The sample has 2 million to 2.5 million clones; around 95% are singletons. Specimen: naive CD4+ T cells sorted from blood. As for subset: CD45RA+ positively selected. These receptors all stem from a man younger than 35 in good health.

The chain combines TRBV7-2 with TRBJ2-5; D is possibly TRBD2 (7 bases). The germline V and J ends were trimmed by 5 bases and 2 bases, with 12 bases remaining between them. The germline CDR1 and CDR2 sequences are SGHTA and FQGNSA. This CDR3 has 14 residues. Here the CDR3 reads CASSVRGGQETQYF. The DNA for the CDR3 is TGTGCCAGCAGCGTAAGGGGGGGGCAAGAGACCCAGTACTTC.

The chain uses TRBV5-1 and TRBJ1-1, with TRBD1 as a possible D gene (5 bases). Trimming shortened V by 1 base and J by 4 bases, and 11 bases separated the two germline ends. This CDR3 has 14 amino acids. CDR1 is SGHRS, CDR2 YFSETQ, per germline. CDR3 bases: TGCGCCAGCAGCTTGCCATCGGGGGGCACTGAAGCTTTCTTT. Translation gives CASSLPSGGTEAFF.

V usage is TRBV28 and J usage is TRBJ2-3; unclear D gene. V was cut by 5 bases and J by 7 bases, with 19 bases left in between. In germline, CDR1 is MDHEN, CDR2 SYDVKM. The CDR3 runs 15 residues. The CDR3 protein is CASSPPVRIQHTQYF. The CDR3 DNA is TGTGCCAGCAGTCCGCCGGTGAGGATCCAGCATACGCAGTATTTT.